This is a list of T cell receptor beta chains from one sample in a study of T-cell reconstitution after alpha-beta-depleted transplantation in children. TCRdb re-derived calls from the PCR reads in MiXCR, one entry per CDR3 protein. This table holds about 500,000 distinct CDR3 sequences, approximately 29% found once. The sequences come from PBMCs from the stem cell graft donor, collected from the stem cell graft. These receptors came from a human donor who donated a stem cell graft to a child with aplastic anemia. Each CDR3 is given with its conserved first and last residue. Each record gives: D gene, clone size, V gene, J gene, CDR3 protein, CDR3 DNA. The D gene is left open where the match is weak. Clone size appears in some rows only: once, few, many, or a class for an expanded clone.

>NA|NA|TRBV7-8|TRBJ1-1
CASSLSGGRKAFF
TGTGCCAGCAGCTTAAGTGGCGGCAGGAAAGCTTTCTTT
>NA|NA|TRBV29-1|TRBJ2-5
CSVNPTYRERETQYF
TGCAGCGTTAACCCGACCTACAGGGAAAGAGAGACCCAGTACTTC
>NA|NA|TRBV20-1|TRBJ2-7
CSARAAASSYEQYF
TGCAGTGCTAGAGCGGCCGCCAGCTCCTACGAGCAGTACTTC
>NA|NA|TRBV7-2|TRBJ2-3
CASSLTTNTQYF
TGTGCCAGCAGCTTAACTACTAATACGCAGTATTTT
>TRBD2|NA|TRBV4-1|TRBJ2-1
CASSQVRTAGTSGSNEQFF
TGCGCCAGCAGCCAAGTAAGGACAGCCGGGACTAGCGGGAGTAATGAGCAGTTCTTC
>TRBD2|NA|TRBV6-5|TRBJ2-5
CASSYGLAGGGETQYF
TGTGCCAGCAGTTACGGACTAGCGGGAGGTGGAGAGACCCAGTACTTC
>NA|NA|TRBV29-1|TRBJ1-1
CSVEVELNTEAFF
TGCAGCGTTGAAGTAGAGTTGAACACTGAAGCTTTCTTT
>NA|NA|TRBV5-1|TRBJ2-6
CASSLGAPGNSGANVLTF
TGCGCCAGCAGCTTGGGAGCGCCAGGGAATAGTGGGGCCAACGTCCTGACTTTC
>NA|few|TRBV7-6|TRBJ2-7
CASSSLVGNEQYF
TGTGCCAGCAGCTCCCTTGTAGGTAACGAGCAGTACTTC
>TRBD1|few|TRBV7-9|TRBJ1-1
CASSWGTGGTEAFF
TGTGCCAGCAGCTGGGGGACAGGGGGCACTGAAGCTTTCTTT
>NA|NA|TRBV30|TRBJ1-5
CAWSVRGPSIQPQHF
TGTGCCTGGAGTGTACGGGGCCCATCGATTCAGCCCCAGCATTTT
>TRBD1|NA|TRBV18|TRBJ2-2
CASSPSGQGGSGELFF
TGTGCCAGCTCACCAAGTGGACAGGGAGGATCCGGGGAGCTGTTTTTT
>NA|NA|TRBV7-9|TRBJ2-3
CASSPGLQRTDTQYF
TGTGCCAGCAGCCCCGGATTACAGAGAACAGATACGCAGTATTTT
>NA|few|TRBV20-1|TRBJ1-2
CSGTLPTGYGYTF
TGCAGTGGGACCCTTCCCACGGGCTATGGCTACACCTTC
>NA|few|TRBV7-9|TRBJ1-1
CASSPSQGLNTEAFF
TGTGCCAGCAGCCCGAGTCAAGGCTTGAACACTGAAGCTTTCTTT
>TRBD2|NA|TRBV18|TRBJ2-3
CASSTLGTSGTDTQYF
TGTGCCAGCTCAACCCTCGGGACTAGCGGGACAGATACGCAGTATTTT
>TRBD2|few|TRBV7-2|TRBJ2-1
CASSRTSDNNEQFF
TGTGCCAGCAGTCGGACTAGCGATAACAATGAGCAGTTCTTC
>NA|NA|TRBV15|TRBJ1-5
CATSVTRDQPQHF
TGTGCCACCAGCGTGACCCGGGACCAGCCCCAGCATTTT
>NA|few|TRBV29-1|TRBJ2-5
CSVEGTVQETQYF
TGCAGCGTTGAAGGGACAGTCCAAGAGACCCAGTACTTC
>NA|NA|TRBV5-5|TRBJ2-4
CASSRGVLAKNIQYF
TGTGCCAGCAGCAGGGGGGTTTTGGCCAAAAACATTCAGTACTTC
>NA|few|TRBV20-1|TRBJ2-5
CSARGLLSRTETQYF
TGCAGTGCTAGGGGGCTTCTCTCTCGGACGGAGACCCAGTACTTC
>TRBD1|NA|TRBV7-2|TRBJ2-2
CASSVQGRLHTGELFF
TGTGCCAGCAGCGTACAGGGGCGGCTACACACCGGGGAGCTGTTTTTT
>NA|once|TRBV30|TRBJ1-2
CAWSAQPDYGYTF
TGTGCCTGGAGTGCCCAGCCTGACTATGGCTACACCTTC
>NA|NA|TRBV20-1|TRBJ2-7
CSAPIGSTSYEQYF
TGCAGTGCTCCCATCGGTAGTACTTCCTACGAGCAGTACTTC
>NA|few|TRBV12-3/TRBV12-4|TRBJ2-5
CASSFDGDPQETQYF
TGTGCCAGCAGTTTTGATGGGGACCCCCAAGAGACCCAGTACTTC
>NA|few|TRBV27|TRBJ2-1
CASNSIRDEQFF
TGTGCCAGCAATAGCATCCGGGATGAGCAGTTCTTC
>TRBD2|NA|TRBV5-6|TRBJ2-1
CASSYISGALYNEQFF
TGTGCCAGCAGCTATATCAGCGGGGCCCTCTACAATGAGCAGTTCTTC
>TRBD1|NA|TRBV12-3/TRBV12-4|TRBJ1-2
CASSPAGQGISGYTF
TGTGCCAGCAGTCCTGCAGGACAGGGGATCAGTGGCTACACCTTC
>TRBD2|few|TRBV30|TRBJ2-1
CARGEGTSGKRNEQFF
TGTGCCCGGGGAGAAGGAACTAGCGGGAAAAGGAATGAGCAGTTCTTC
>NA|NA|TRBV29-1|TRBJ1-1
CSAARDTEAFF
TGCAGCGCGGCTAGGGACACTGAAGCTTTCTTT
>TRBD2|many|TRBV29-1|TRBJ2-3
CSVRTSGSTDTQYF
TGCAGTGTTCGGACTAGCGGTAGCACAGATACGCAGTATTTT
>NA|many|TRBV20-1|TRBJ1-2
CSARDLDSLYGYTF
TGCAGTGCTAGAGATCTTGACAGCCTCTATGGCTACACCTTC
>TRBD1|NA|TRBV4-3|TRBJ1-2
CASSQETTGWKIYGYTF
TGCGCCAGCAGCCAAGAAACGACAGGGTGGAAAATCTATGGCTACACCTTC
>TRBD1|few|TRBV7-8|TRBJ2-3
CASSPTGGHTDTQYF
TGTGCCAGCAGCCCGACAGGGGGGCACACAGATACGCAGTATTTT
>NA|few|TRBV6-1|TRBJ2-3
CASSSLKGFTDTQYF
TGTGCCAGCAGCTCATTAAAGGGTTTCACAGATACGCAGTATTTT
>TRBD1|NA|TRBV18|TRBJ1-4
CASSPTGGRGEKLFF
TGTGCCAGCTCACCCACAGGGGGACGTGGTGAAAAACTGTTTTTT
>NA|NA|TRBV7-6|TRBJ1-5
CASSLGSGVNQPQHF
TGTGCCAGCAGCTTAGGGAGCGGGGTTAATCAGCCCCAGCATTTT
>NA|NA|TRBV20-1|TRBJ1-2
CSDLTGATNYGYTF
TGCAGTGACCTGACCGGAGCTACTAACTATGGCTACACCTTC
>TRBD1|NA|TRBV28|TRBJ2-2
CASSFPGGLTGELFF
TGTGCCAGCAGTTTTCCAGGGGGCCTCACCGGGGAGCTGTTTTTT
>NA|NA|TRBV20-1|TRBJ2-7
CSARGTPSPYEQYF
TGCAGTGCTAGGGGGACACCCTCTCCCTACGAGCAGTACTTC
>NA|NA|TRBV10-2|TRBJ2-5
CASSESGGRWMETQYF
TGCGCCAGCAGTGAGTCCGGGGGGCGCTGGATGGAGACCCAGTACTTC
>TRBD1|NA|TRBV5-1|TRBJ1-4
CASSSGGTGNEKLFF
TGCGCCAGCAGCTCAGGTGGGACAGGGAATGAAAAACTGTTTTTT
>TRBD2|NA|TRBV6-2/TRBV6-3|TRBJ2-1
CASNSQGLREQFF
TGTGCCAGCAACTCCCAGGGACTACGTGAGCAGTTCTTC
>NA|few|TRBV28|TRBJ2-1
CASSLWGVSYNEQFF
TGTGCCAGCAGTTTATGGGGGGTCTCCTACAATGAGCAGTTCTTC
>NA|NA|TRBV11-2|TRBJ2-5
CASSQGTFIETQYF
TGTGCCAGCAGCCAGGGGACATTCATAGAGACCCAGTACTTC
>NA|NA|TRBV27|TRBJ1-2
CASNPITDNYGYTF
TGTGCCAGCAATCCCATCACAGATAACTATGGCTACACCTTC
>NA|NA|TRBV27|TRBJ2-2
CASSPPLYLSPGELFF
TGTGCCAGCAGTCCACCTCTCTATTTGAGCCCCGGGGAGCTGTTTTTT
>TRBD1|few|TRBV18|TRBJ1-1
CASRDRDMNTEAFF
TGTGCCAGCCGGGACAGAGACATGAACACTGAAGCTTTCTTT
>NA|few|TRBV7-2|TRBJ1-1
CASSRIRGNTEAFF
TGTGCCAGCAGCCGGATCCGGGGGAACACTGAAGCTTTCTTT
>NA|few|TRBV5-1|TRBJ1-1
CASSYRAGAEAFF
TGCGCCAGTAGCTACAGGGCGGGAGCTGAAGCTTTCTTT